The 18 T cell receptor beta chains in this list originate from one sample, sequenced in a study of OX40 agonist ivuxolimab in advanced cancers. Only in-frame clones appear in the TCRdb table, and some are missing; sequencing was by immunoSEQ multiplex PCR. The table has tens of thousands of clones, approximately 80% seen once. Specimen: CD4+ or CD8+ T cells sorted from blood, collected in a trial of the OX40 agonist ivuxolimab. The source of these receptors is an adult with an advanced solid tumor such as melanoma, head and neck, liver or kidney cancer.

The gene calls are TRBV5-1 and TRBJ2-1; TRBD2 aligns across 10 bases. After removal of 0 bases from V and 6 bases from J, the junction contained 6 bases not matched to a gene. CDR3 length: 16 residues. Germline V gives CDR1 SGHRS, CDR2 YFSETQ. CDR3 sequence reads: CASSLGAGLASNEQFF. CDR3 in DNA: TGCGCCAGCAGCTTGGGGGCGGGACTAGCGTCCAATGAGCAGTTCTTC.

This clone was counted only a few times. This chain connects TRBV19 to TRBJ1-5; the D gene is possibly TRBD1 (6 bases). The germline V and J ends were trimmed by 7 bases and 2 bases, with 18 bases remaining between them. CDR3 size: 16 residues. From germline, CDR1 is LNHDA and CDR2 SQIVND (reference sequence). CDR3 in amino acids: CASTTERGDGNQPQHF. The CDR3 nucleotides are TGTGCCAGTACCACGGAGAGGGGGGATGGCAATCAGCCCCAGCATTTT.

The chain has TRBV7-2 and TRBJ1-2; D gene unclear. The CDR3 is 14 residues long. CDR1 and CDR2 from the germline V gene are SGHTA and FQGNSA. V dropped 0 bases and J dropped 0 bases, with 5 bases sitting between them. CDR3: CASSLATPNYGYTF. CDR3 bases: TGTGCCAGCAGCTTAGCAACACCTAACTATGGCTACACCTTC.

The chain combines TRBV2 with TRBJ1-5, with TRBD1 matching 10 bases. Trimming at V came to 6 bases and at J to 6 bases, leaving 8 bases not matched to a gene. The CDR3 covers 15 residues. Per the germline V gene, CDR1 is SNHLY and CDR2 is FYNNEI. CDR3 DNA sequence: TGTGCCAGCAGGGAGGGGACAGGGGTTAGTCAGCCCCAGCATTTT. This gives the protein CASREGTGVSQPQHF.

The CDR3 DNA follows: TGTGCCAGCAGCTTAGAGCGGTCTGAGCAGTTCTTC. Amino acid sequence: CASSLERSEQFF. This chain connects TRBV11-2 to TRBJ2-1; no firm D call. V lost 0 bases and J 9 bases, leaving 6 bases between the germline ends. This CDR3 comprises 12 residues. Germline V gene data show CDR1 as SGHAT and CDR2 as FQNNGV. The variable domain in full, with the rest retrieved from reference TRBV11-2 and TRBJ2-1, is EAGVAQSPRYKIIEKRQSVAFWCNPISGHATLYWYQQILGQGPKLLIQFQNNGVVDDSQLPKDRFSAERLKGVDSTLKIQPAKLEDSAVYLCASSLERSEQFFGPGTRLTVL.

V usage is TRBV23-1 and J usage is TRBJ2-2; tentatively, D is TRBD1 (5 bases). Being an ORF, TRBV23-1 has a function that is uncertain. This CDR3 is built from 14 residues. V lost 4 bases to trimming and J lost 3 bases, with 9 bases between them. For the CDR3, the DNA is TGCGCCAGCAGTCTAGACAGAGACACCGGGGAGCTGTTTTTT. Translation: CASSLDRDTGELFF.

This chain connects TRBV7-8 to TRBJ2-2, with D perhaps TRBD2 (5 bases). CDR1 is SGHVS, CDR2 FQNEAQ, per germline. The CDR3 loop spans 13 amino acids. V lost 5 bases to trimming and J lost 5 bases, with 9 bases between them. CDR3 residues: CASSRRDTGELFF. The DNA for the CDR3 is TGTGCCAGCAGCCGCCGGGATACCGGGGAGCTGTTTTTT. Complete variable domain (other parts from reference TRBV7-8 and TRBJ2-2): GAGVSQSPRYKVAKRGQDVALRCDPISGHVSLFWYQQALGQGPEFLTYFQNEAQLDKSGLPSDRFFAERPEGSVSTLKIQRTQQEDSAVYLCASSRRDTGELFFGEGSRLTVL.

This sequence joins TRBV10-3 and TRBJ1-3; no clear D gene. This CDR3 is 13 amino acids long. The V gene lost 2 bases and the J gene lost 4 bases, with 6 bases spanning the gap. Germline loops: CDR1 ENHRY, CDR2 SYGVKD. The CDR3 DNA follows: TGTGCCATCAGTGAGAAAGGGGGAAACACCATATATTTT. Translated: CAISEKGGNTIYF.

V gene TRBV15 combines with J gene TRBJ2-6; D possibly corresponds to TRBD2 (6 bases). Trimming pared 1 base from V and 0 bases from J, leaving 13 bases between. The V gene's germline CDR1 is LNHNV and CDR2 YYDKDF (reference sequence). This CDR3 has 18 amino acids. This CDR3 reads CATSRGRVALSGANVLTF. The CDR3 DNA is TGTGCCACCAGCAGAGGGAGGGTCGCCCTCTCTGGGGCCAACGTCCTGACTTTC.

The chain is built from TRBV10-3 and TRBJ2-7, with D tentatively TRBD2 (6 bases). In germline, CDR1 is ENHRY, CDR2 SYGVKD. V dropped 11 bases and J dropped 2 bases, with 19 bases sitting between them. This CDR3 spans 14 amino acids. The CDR3 region is CASAGPGLPYEQYF. CDR3 in DNA: TGTGCCTCCGCTGGTCCGGGACTTCCCTACGAGCAGTACTTC.

The chain couples TRBV7-2 to TRBJ1-5; D may be TRBD1 (5 bases). Germline lookup yields CDR1 SGHTA and CDR2 FQGNSA. This CDR3 region has 15 residues. Trimming shortened V by 5 bases and J by 5 bases, and 16 bases separated the two germline ends. The CDR3 DNA is TGTGCCAGCAGCCCGGGACCGTCCTCAGATCAGCCCCAGCATTTT. Its translation is CASSPGPSSDQPQHF.

The V call is TRBV6-5, the J call TRBJ2-5, with TRBD1 matching 10 bases. Germline V CDR1 and CDR2: MNHEY, SVGAGI. V dropped 5 bases and J dropped 4; count of bases not matched to a gene: 1. The CDR3 spans 13 residues. The CDR3 DNA reads TGTGCCAGCAGTGGACAGGGGGGAGAGACCCAGTACTTC. Translating it yields CASSGQGGETQYF.

This clone showed up just once. The J gene is TRBJ1-2, the V gene TRBV28, with D hard to call. CDR1 MDHEN and CDR2 SYDVKM come from the germline V gene. V gave up 6 bases and J gave up 5 bases, with 10 bases separating them. The CDR3 covers 12 residues. In DNA form, the CDR3 reads TGTGCCAGCAGATCTCATAGTTATGGCTACACCTTC. Protein sequence: CASRSHSYGYTF.

Remarks on this clone: Other DNA sequences of this sample code for an identical CDR3. The rearrangement uses TRBV7-9 and TRBJ2-7; D is uncertain. The CDR3 runs to 11 residues. Germline V gives CDR1 SEHNR, CDR2 FQNEAQ (reference sequence). V shed 5 bases and J shed 7 bases, with 9 bases lying between them. CDR3 residues: CASSPKVEQYF. As DNA, the CDR3 is TGTGCCAGCAGCCCTAAGGTAGAGCAGTACTTC.

The chain employs TRBV10-3 and TRBJ2-3, with TRBD2 matching 8 bases. CDR1 and CDR2 (germline): ENHRY, SYGVKD. The V gene end was trimmed by 3 bases and the J gene end by 3 bases; junction bases not matched to a gene: 11. This CDR3 comprises 17 residues. In nucleotides, the CDR3 is TGTGCCATCAGTGACGGGGGATCCAGCGGGAGAACAGATACGCAGTATTTT. It translates to CAISDGGSSGRTDTQYF.

This clone appeared a few times. The chain couples TRBV30 to TRBJ1-1; weak D call: TRBD1 (5 bases). V was trimmed by 7 bases and J by 9 bases, leaving 12 bases between them. The CDR3 spans 10 residues. Germline V CDR1 and CDR2: GTSNPN, SVGIG (reference sequence). The CDR3 spells CASGWGKAFF. In nucleotides, the CDR3 is TGTGCCTCCGGGTGGGGGAAAGCTTTCTTT.

The chain couples TRBV2 to TRBJ2-3; possible D gene TRBD2, 5 bases. The V end was cut by 6 bases, the J end by 2 bases, with 12 bases between. The CDR3 is 14 amino acids. Germline CDR1 is SNHLY and CDR2 is FYNNEI. CDR3 nucleotides: TGTGCCAGCAGGACGGACTCAAACACAGATACGCAGTATTTT. Translating gives CASRTDSNTDTQYF.

V and J are TRBV10-3 and TRBJ2-7; D may be TRBD2 (6 bases). Trimming removed 6 bases at V and 5 bases at J, with 11 bases between. CDR3 size: 12 residues. Germline CDR1 and CDR2: ENHRY and SYGVKD. The CDR3 bases are TGTGCCATCAGATCCCCGGGAGACGAGCAGTACTTC. It specifies CAIRSPGDEQYF.